Detailed here is one T cell receptor (beta chain). Its specificity is not known. The study reverse transcribed the entire isolated RNA, so it sequenced expressed TCRB transcripts. The protocol was immunoSEQ multiplex PCR, while the TCRdb copy is restricted to in-frame clones and leaves out a portion. The data contain more than 130,000 clones, 6.5% to 8.5% of them singletons. Germline trimming cut 4 bases from V and 0 bases from J; bases unmatched to any gene: 4. CDR3 length: 15 residues. Germline V gene lookup returns CDR1 SGHNT and CDR2 YYREEE (reference sequence). The data originate from a study of beta chain features in type 1 diabetes. Isolation of CD4+ naive, central memory, regulatory and stem cell-like memory cells was achieved by sorting via CD45RO/CCR7/CD25/CD127/CD95/CD27. General study points: Among type 1 diabetes patients, VDJ junctions had fewer insertions and more deletions. High-TCR-expressing cells could be over-represented by cDNA sequencing. A closer apparent resemblance between naive, central memory and Treg TCRB repertoires was seen in patients than in healthy donors.

The TCR comes from a woman under 40 in good health. Sequencing input: central memory CD4+ T cells from blood. The chain couples TRBV5-4 to TRBJ2-3; 8 bases line up with TRBD1. CDR3 residues: CASSKDRVSTDTQYF. The CDR3 DNA reads as TGTGCCAGCAGCAAGGACAGGGTTAGCACAGATACGCAGTATTTT. Supplemented by reference TRBV5-4 and TRBJ2-3, the full variable domain reads ETGVTQSPTHLIKTRGQQVTLRCSSQSGHNTVSWYQQALGQGPQFIFQYYREEENGRGNFPPRFSGLQFPNYSSELNVNALELDDSALYLCASSKDRVSTDTQYFGPGTRLTVL.